The TCR beta chain described here comes from a study of technical replicates of blood from a handful of donors. Trimming took 6 bases from V and 8 from J, leaving 8 bases between them. The CDR3 spans 11 residues. Germline CDR1 reads MNHNY; CDR2 reads SVGAGI (reference sequence). Libraries were prepared by immunoSEQ multiplex PCR; TCRdb keeps only in-frame clonotypes and omits some of them. The sample lists tens of thousands of clones, 95% to 99% occurring once. Sequenced material: T cells isolated from PBMCs. This sequence joins TRBV6-6 and TRBJ1-5; TRBD1 is a possible D gene (5 bases). The sequence was obtained from a human donor in good health. The CDR3 sequence: CASRQGEPQHF. Written as DNA, the CDR3 is TGTGCCAGCAGGCAAGGGGAGCCCCAGCATTTT.